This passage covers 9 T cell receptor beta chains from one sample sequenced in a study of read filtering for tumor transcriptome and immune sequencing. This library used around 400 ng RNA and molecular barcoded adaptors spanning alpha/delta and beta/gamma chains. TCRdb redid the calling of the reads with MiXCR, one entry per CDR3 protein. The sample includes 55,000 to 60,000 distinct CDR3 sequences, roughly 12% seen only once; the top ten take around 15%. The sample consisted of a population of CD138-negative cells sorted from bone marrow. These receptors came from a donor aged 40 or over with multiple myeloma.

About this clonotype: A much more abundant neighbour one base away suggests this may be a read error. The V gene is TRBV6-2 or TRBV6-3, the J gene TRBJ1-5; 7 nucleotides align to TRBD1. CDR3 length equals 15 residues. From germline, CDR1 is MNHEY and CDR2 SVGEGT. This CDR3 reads CASSYSRTGNRPQHF. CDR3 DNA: TGTGCCAGCAGTTACTCCCGGACAGGCAATCGGCCCCAGCATTTT.

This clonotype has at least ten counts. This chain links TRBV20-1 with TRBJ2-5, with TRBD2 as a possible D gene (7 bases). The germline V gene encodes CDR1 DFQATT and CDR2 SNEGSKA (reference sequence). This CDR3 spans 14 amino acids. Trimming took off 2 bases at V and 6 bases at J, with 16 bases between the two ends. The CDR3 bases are TGCAGTGCTAGATTTGGGGGGGGCGAAAAGACCCAGTACTTC. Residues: CSARFGGGEKTQYF.

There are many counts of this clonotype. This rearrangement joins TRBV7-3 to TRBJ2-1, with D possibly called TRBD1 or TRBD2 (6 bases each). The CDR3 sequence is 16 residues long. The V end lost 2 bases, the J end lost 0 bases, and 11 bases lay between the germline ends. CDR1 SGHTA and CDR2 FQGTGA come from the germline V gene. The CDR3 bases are TGTGCCAGCAGCTTACGGGGGCAGGGCTCCTACAATGAGCAGTTCTTC. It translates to CASSLRGQGSYNEQFF.

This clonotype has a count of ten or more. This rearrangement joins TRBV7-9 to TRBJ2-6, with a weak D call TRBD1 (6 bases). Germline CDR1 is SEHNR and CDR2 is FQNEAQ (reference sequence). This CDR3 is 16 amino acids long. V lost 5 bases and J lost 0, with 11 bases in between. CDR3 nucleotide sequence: TGTGCCAGCAGCCAGGGGACATCCTCTGGGGCCAACGTCCTGACTTTC. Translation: CASSQGTSSGANVLTF.

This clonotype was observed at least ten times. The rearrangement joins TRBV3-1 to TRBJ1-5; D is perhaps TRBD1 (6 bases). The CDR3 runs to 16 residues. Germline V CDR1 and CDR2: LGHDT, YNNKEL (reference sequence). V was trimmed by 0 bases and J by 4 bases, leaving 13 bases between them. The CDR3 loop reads CASSQEGAGRNQPQHF. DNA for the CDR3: TGTGCCAGCAGCCAAGAGGGGGCAGGGCGGAATCAGCCCCAGCATTTT.

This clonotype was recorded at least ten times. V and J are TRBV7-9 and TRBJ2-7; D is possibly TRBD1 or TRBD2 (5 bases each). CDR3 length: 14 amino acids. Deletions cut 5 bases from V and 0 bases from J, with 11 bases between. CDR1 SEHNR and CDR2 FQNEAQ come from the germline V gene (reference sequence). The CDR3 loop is CASSPSGGSYEQYF. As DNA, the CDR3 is TGTGCCAGCAGCCCCAGTGGGGGCTCCTACGAGCAGTACTTC.

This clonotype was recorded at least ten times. As DNA, the CDR3 is TGTGCCAGCAGTGAATCCACGGGGCGCACCTACAATGAGCAGTTCTTC. Protein: CASSESTGRTYNEQFF. The genes are TRBV25-1 and TRBJ2-1; D possibly matches TRBD1 or TRBD2 (5 bases each). Germline V gene lookup returns CDR1 MGHDK and CDR2 SYGVNS. This CDR3 has 16 residues. Trimming pared 1 base from V and 2 bases from J, leaving 12 bases between. Full variable domain (outside the CDR3, taken from reference TRBV25-1 and TRBJ2-1): EADIYQTPRYLVIGTGKKITLECSQTMGHDKMYWYQQDPGMELHLIHYSYGVNSTEKGDLSSESTVSRIRTEHFPLTLESARPSHTSQYLCASSESTGRTYNEQFFGPGTRLTVL.

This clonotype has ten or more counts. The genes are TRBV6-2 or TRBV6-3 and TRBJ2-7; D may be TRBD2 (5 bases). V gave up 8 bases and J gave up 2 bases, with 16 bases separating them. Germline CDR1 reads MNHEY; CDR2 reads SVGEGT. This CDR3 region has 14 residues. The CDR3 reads CASLRRGLAYEQYF. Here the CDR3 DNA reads TGTGCCAGCCTTCGCAGAGGGCTAGCCTACGAGCAGTACTTC.

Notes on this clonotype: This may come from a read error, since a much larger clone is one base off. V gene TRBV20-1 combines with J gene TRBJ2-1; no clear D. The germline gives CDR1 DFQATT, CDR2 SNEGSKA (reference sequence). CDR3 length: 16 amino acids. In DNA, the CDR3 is TGCAGTGCTAGGGGCCGAGCCCTAAAGGAATCCAATGGGCAGTTCTTC. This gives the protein CSARGRALKESNGQFF.